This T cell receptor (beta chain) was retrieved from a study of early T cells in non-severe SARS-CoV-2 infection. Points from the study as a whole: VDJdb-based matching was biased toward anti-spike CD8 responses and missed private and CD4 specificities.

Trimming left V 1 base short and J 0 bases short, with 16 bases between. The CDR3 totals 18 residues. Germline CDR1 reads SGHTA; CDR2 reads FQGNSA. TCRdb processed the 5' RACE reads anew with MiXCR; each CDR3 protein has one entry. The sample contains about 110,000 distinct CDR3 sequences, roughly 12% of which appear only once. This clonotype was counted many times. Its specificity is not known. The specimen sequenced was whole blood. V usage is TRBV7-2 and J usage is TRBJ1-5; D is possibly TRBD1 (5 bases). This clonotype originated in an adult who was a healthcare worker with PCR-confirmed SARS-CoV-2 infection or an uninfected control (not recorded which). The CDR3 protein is CASSLGQGSVDSNQPQHF. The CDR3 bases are TGTGCCAGCAGCTTAGGGCAGGGCTCCGTGGATAGCAATCAGCCCCAGCATTTT.